The sequence of this TCR beta chain was determined in a study of blood T cells in healthy people across ages (dated by TCRdb to the mid-2010s). Concerning the study at large: In model experiments, template switching captured about one uniquely barcoded TCR beta cDNA molecule for every two T cells. Age-related changes in TCR beta repertoire diversity were measured in the study by deep sequencing normalized with unique cDNA molecular identifiers. Four age groups were formed from the donors: young (average about 17 years), middle-aged (approximately 42), aged (under 70) and long-lived (about 80). The study analyzed two additional independent replicas of 1 million unique cDNA reads from the same blood draw for two donors, one aged 18 to 30 and one aged 80 or older. The paper as a whole reports these results and caveats: Estimates of total diversity from one million sequenced T cells were regarded as lower bounds and underestimates. Donor CMV infection status was unknown, potentially confounding age-related changes in expanded clonotypes. Bulk unsorted PBMC profiling prevented conclusive comparison of naive and antigen-experienced compartments. There was a strong correlation between observed TCR beta diversity and the percentage of naive T cells measured by flow cytometry. As age increased, observed TCR beta diversity per million T cells dropped in a roughly linear way, and a significant reduction was already evident by age roughly 36. The long-lived group showed more naive CD4+ T cells, fewer expanded clones and increased TCR diversity than the aged group, suggesting age selection.

Donors were 39 systemically healthy Caucasian individuals from Russia aged roughly 6 to 100 years. Each donor gave ten milliliters of peripheral blood, collected into EDTA-treated Vacutainer tubes. Ficoll-Paque density-gradient centrifugation was used to isolate PBMCs, with at least 6.5 million obtained per sample. Trizol reagent was used to extract total RNA from the PBMCs, yielding at least 5 micrograms per sample. The percentages of naive CD45RAhigh/CD27high T cells were determined by flow cytometry on a PBMC aliquot from every donor. Libraries were constructed by 5' RACE. The instrument given in TCRdb is Illumina HiSeq 2500. A second roughly 6 to 12 cycle PCR used a sample-barcoded 5' primer and a J-beta primer mix. A template-switch 5' adaptor carrying 12 random nucleotides introduced a unique molecular identifier onto each TCR beta cDNA molecule. Each sample yielded at least 2.5 million CDR3-containing paired-end reads. First-strand cDNA synthesis was performed from all RNA using the Mint cDNA synthesis kit, with priming by a TRBC-specific oligonucleotide. Following uracil-DNA glycosylase treatment, all cDNA underwent a first 18-cycle PCR with the universal primers M1SS and BC2_uni_R. In the paper's pipeline: For normalization, 1 million high-quality reads were randomly selected from each sample, with every read carrying a distinct molecular identifier. Instead of being binned into consensus sequences, reads with shared molecular identifiers were discarded. MiTCR, with a Q25 quality threshold and the strictest error-elimination algorithm, was used for CDR3 identification, clonotype clustering and error correction. A nonparametric unseen species model with Euler transformation was used to estimate a lower bound on total TCR beta diversity. The raw public data were reprocessed by TCRdb itself: fastp quality trimming at Q25, MiXCR clonotype calling, in-frame beta chains only. All rows with the same CDR3 protein become a single entry with the most common DNA and genes. In this record, the V and J calls reflect TCRdb's handling and not the investigators' own analysis. For this sample the table gives 600,000 to 900,000 distinct CDR3 sequences, of which roughly 26% were detected only once. Roughly 3.1% of the sample comes from the top ten.

This clonotype has a handful of counts. Its antigen has not been determined. It has no much larger one-base neighbor in the sample; base qualities were not kept. CDR1 is given as SGHTA and CDR2 as FQGNSA, both from the germline V gene. Germline trimming: 4 bases from V, 4 bases from J; junction bases outside gene matches: 9. CDR3 length: 15 amino acids, cysteine to phenylalanine. Solely the CDR3 DNA is kept, with 45 bases framed from the first base. This same sample was also taken into another study, of T cells of mothers and their children. As the second publication notes: Donors were nine systemically healthy Caucasian individuals: three mothers and their six children. cDNA synthesis used all of the extracted RNA, with around 1.5 ug of RNA in each 15 ul reaction. In the second PCR, sample barcodes and 2-4 random nucleotides were introduced via the M1S primer. Each mother yielded over 9.5 million TCR beta CDR3 reads and each child 2.5 million to 3.5 million reads. TCR recombination output is similarly shaped by thymic selection in related and unrelated pairs, with a minor effect exerted by inherited differences. Normalized repertoire overlap in related mother-child pairs was always slightly higher than in unrelated mother-child pairs, but the difference was never significant. No persistent microchimeric T cell clones were detected, at a sensitivity of approximately 90 clones per million clonotypes. In the study, deep NGS was used to compare the TCR beta repertoires of mothers and children, and features distinguishing related mother-child pairs from unrelated individuals were sought. The mean age was around 42 +/- 4 years for the mothers and approximately 11 +/- 4 years for the children. After adapter ligation with NEBNext reagents, the libraries were sequenced on Illumina HiSeq 2000 with 100+100 nt paired-end reads. To avoid cross-contamination, the mother libraries and the child libraries were prepared a month apart and sequenced in separate runs. For each donor, between roughly 500,000 and 2,200,000 distinct TCR beta clonotypes were identified. Naive TCR beta clonotypes were estimated from low-frequency clonotypes matched to each donor's FACS-determined naive share, without sorting.

Here the chain combines TRBV7-2 and TRBJ1-1; 7 junctional bases match TRBD1. Sequenced input: blood. The source is a boy aged 5-17 years in good health. The CDR3 has the sequence CASSSTGTDLTEAFF. The nucleotide sequence reads TGTGCCAGCAGCTCTACAGGGACAGATCTCACTGAAGCTTTCTTT.